The T cell receptor (beta chain) under discussion was sequenced for a study of shared clonotypes between healthy human individuals (TCRdb year 2020). In the study overall: A few men and a couple of women, aged 18 to 49 years, made up the cohort. The study deeply sequenced blood TCR repertoires of five healthy adults to estimate repertoire size and the extent of clonotype sharing between individuals. Libraries were prepared and TCR repertoires were sequenced by different laboratories using diverse techniques, in order to increase sequencing depth and limit assay-specific biases. Between about 0.8 and 8.9 billion PBMCs per donor were obtained by leukapheresis.

Donors were healthy HIV-negative adults with no recently reported acute infections or vaccinations. Every donor was a Caucasian adult living in Nashville, Tennessee, USA. In the unsorted samples, around 81 million PBMCs were counted, and genomic DNA was extracted using the QIAamp DNA Blood Mini kit. Blood was collected by leukapheresis, and PBMCs were isolated by Ficoll-Histopaque density gradient centrifugation and then cryopreserved in liquid nitrogen vapor phase. CDR1 and CDR2, looked up from the germline V gene (reference sequence), are SGHNT and YYREEE. The CDR3 starts with the cysteine, ends with the phenylalanine, and has 14 residues. Only the CDR3 DNA is retained, 42 bases long and in frame from the first base. From V the trimming removes 2 bases and from J it removes 8 bases, while the gene matches leave 7 bases of the junction unaccounted for. Broader findings and caveats from the paper: The genetic and exposure-history diversity represented was limited by the small number of donors. Sampling was limited to blood, and TCR repertoires in tissue likely differ from TCR repertoires in blood. Pairwise subsampling led to the expectation that sequencing depth would affect the degree of clonotype sharing among donors.

In its sample, this clone was seen a few times. The target of this receptor is not known. No much larger clone is present one base from it, and per-base qualities are unavailable. Using the deep immunoSEQ assay, TCR CDR3 regions were amplified from genomic DNA by multiplex PCR. Genomic DNA extracted from each cell subset was distributed evenly over all wells of several immunoSEQ 96-well plates, and each plate served as one replicate. For unsorted PBMC, each replicate PCR was loaded with roughly 330 ng genomic DNA, equivalent to some 27,000 T cell genomes. Ten immunoSEQ deep assay plates were used to sequence the unsorted PBMC genomic DNA. Purified libraries were measured with a Qubit 3.0 fluorometer, size-checked on a Bioanalyzer 2100, and measured again with the KAPA Library Quantification kit. A separate single-read 150-cycle Illumina NextSeq 550 flow cell was used to sequence each immunoSEQ 96-well plate. The study's processing was this. The immunoSEQ output contained only junctional sequences without quality scores, so filtering could not match that applied to full-length reads. Sequences were annotated with PyIR, a Python wrapper for IgBLAST v1.9, using IMGT germline references to assign V/J genes and CDR3. Any read was removed if the V/J assignment was weak (E-value above 1e-6), the CDR3 was missing, or the read contained stop codons, out-of-frame junctions, or ambiguous translated residues. V3J clonotypes were defined by identical inferred V gene, J gene, and CDR3 amino acid sequence. The percentage overlap between two repertoires was calculated by dividing the number of shared unique clonotypes by the size of the smaller repertoire. Repertoire richness was assessed with RTK rarefaction, the Chao1 estimator, and Recon v2.1 estimates of unobserved clonotypes. TCRdb provides this immuneACCESS table in a form limited to in-frame rearrangements. Some clones are lacking; in checked studies, under half of them reflect an unresolved V gene, and why the rest are absent is not known. V and J calls and clone size are as listed in that table; D and trimming were resolved from the DNA. Here the sample has about half a million clones; around 79% occur a single time. The ten most abundant clones make up 13% of the sample.

This receptor chain uses TRBV5-4 and TRBJ2-4; TRBD1 aligns with 7 central bases. The sequence was obtained from a woman aged 40 to 50 in good health. Some clones in this sample may be carry-over from other donors' samples. The sequencing input was PBMCs. The DNA is TGTGCCAGCAGCTTAAGACAGGGTGGAGACATTCAGTACTTC. This yields the protein CASSLRQGGDIQYF.